The 30 T cell receptor beta chains given below trace back to one sample, sequenced in a study of cytomegalovirus exposure and HLA in healthy donors. The study ran its PCR with 60 Vbeta and 13 Jbeta primers. Sequenced by immunoSEQ multiplex PCR; TCRdb stores in-frame clones only, minus some. The sample carries about 160,000 clones, 80% recorded once. The specimen sequenced was PBMCs. These receptors all stem from a male donor in good health and CMV-seropositive.

This clone showed up just once. The chain recombines TRBV30 with TRBJ2-5; D is possibly TRBD2 (6 bases). The germline V gene encodes CDR1 GTSNPN and CDR2 SVGIG (reference sequence). CDR3 length: 16 amino acids. Trimming cost V 2 bases and J 2 bases, with 18 bases left between them. CDR3 residues: CAWSSIAGRWQETQYF. The CDR3 coding sequence is TGTGCCTGGAGTTCAATCGCGGGGCGGTGGCAAGAGACCCAGTACTTC. Supplemented by reference TRBV30 and TRBJ2-5, the full variable domain reads SQTIHQWPATLVQPVGSPLSLECTVEGTSNPNLYWYRQAAGRGLQLLFYSVGIGQISSEVPQNLSASRPQDRQFILSSKKLLLSDSGFYLCAWSSIAGRWQETQYFGPGTRLLVL.

V usage is TRBV18 and J usage is TRBJ2-7; 7 bases are a match to TRBD1. J lost 2 bases, V lost 3 bases, and 4 bases had no gene match. CDR3 length equals 14 residues. The germline CDR1 and CDR2 sequences are KGHSH and LQKENI. CDR3 region: CASSPTGLTYEQYF. The CDR3 DNA is TGTGCCAGCTCACCGACAGGGCTTACCTACGAGCAGTACTTC.

A remark on this clone: Relative to the germline gene, one junction end is altered; a read error may explain this. This chain uses TRBV7-9 with TRBJ2-7; TRBD1 matches 10 bases. The CDR3 totals 17 residues. Germline V lookup: CDR1 SEHNR, CDR2 FQNEAQ (reference sequence). CDR3 bases: TGTTCCAGCAGCTTAACGGGACAGGGGCAACCGGCGGGGGAGCAGTACTTC. Translated, it gives CSSSLTGQGQPAGEQYF.

V is TRBV6-5 and J is TRBJ1-5; tentatively, D is TRBD1 (5 bases). This CDR3 is 15 amino acids long. Germline V lookup: CDR1 MNHEY, CDR2 SVGAGI. With 5 bases removed from V and 1 base from J, the gap between germline ends came to 12 bases. The CDR3 spells CASSPGRASNQPQHF. CDR3 DNA: TGTGCCAGCAGTCCGGGCAGGGCCAGCAATCAGCCCCAGCATTTT.

DNA for the CDR3: TGTGCCAGCAGCTTGAGACTAGCGGGAGGAAATGAGCAGTTCTTC. This encodes CASSLRLAGGNEQFF. The gene calls are TRBV7-9 and TRBJ2-1, with 13 positions matching TRBD2. With 3 bases clipped from V and 7 bases from J, the junction kept 3 bases outside the gene matches. The germline V gene has CDR1 SEHNR and CDR2 FQNEAQ (reference sequence). The CDR3 covers 15 residues. Combining the CDR3 with reference TRBV7-9 and TRBJ2-1 gives the whole variable domain DTGVSQNPRHKITKRGQNVTFRCDPISEHNRLYWYRQTLGQGPEFLTYFQNEAQLEKSRLLSDRFSAERPKGSFSTLEIQRTEQGDSAMYLCASSLRLAGGNEQFFGPGTRLTVL.

J is TRBJ2-3 and V is TRBV12-5, with 8 bases lining up with TRBD1. CDR1 LGHNT and CDR2 FRNRAP come from the germline V gene. Unmatched junction bases numbered 3, after V lost 5 bases and J lost 5 bases. This CDR3 has 13 amino acids. The CDR3 DNA is TGTGCTAGTGGTAAGGACAGGGAAGATACGCAGTATTTT. Encoded protein: CASGKDREDTQYF.

This chain joins TRBV29-1 and TRBJ2-7; D is possibly TRBD1 (5 bases). Germline V gene sequence: CDR1 SQVTM, CDR2 ANQGSEA. CDR3 size: 13 residues. V was clipped by 1 base and J by 5 bases, with 12 bases between them. The CDR3 DNA is TGCAGCGTTGAAGTGGGGCTTGGGGACGAGCAGTACTTC. Its protein is CSVEVGLGDEQYF.

The chain joins TRBV28 to TRBJ2-7; D may be TRBD2 (5 bases). Germline CDR1 MDHEN, CDR2 SYDVKM. The V end was cut by 4 bases, the J end by 4 bases, with 11 bases between. This CDR3 is built from 13 residues. CDR3 nucleotide sequence: TGTGCCAGCAGTTGGGAGATACGTTACGAGCAGTACTTC. It specifies CASSWEIRYEQYF.

This chain connects TRBV7-8 to TRBJ1-2, with 11 bases fitting TRBD1. The CDR3 runs 15 residues. With 3 bases clipped from V and 7 bases from J, the junction kept 7 bases outside the gene matches. The V gene's germline CDR1 is SGHVS and CDR2 FQNEAQ. The CDR3 nucleotides are TGTGCCAGCAGCTTGTATTCCGGGACAGGGGGTGGCTACACCTTC. It specifies CASSLYSGTGGGYTF.

The J gene is TRBJ1-1, the V gene TRBV7-3; D ambiguous. CDR3 size: 12 residues. Germline V gene sequence: CDR1 SGHTA, CDR2 FQGTGA. Trimming cost V 4 bases and J 6 bases, with 9 bases left between them. CDR3 DNA: TGTGCCAGCAGCTCCCGTCCGTCTGAAGCTTTCTTT. Residues: CASSSRPSEAFF.

The rearrangement joins TRBV6-4 to TRBJ1-5; 8 bases are a match to TRBD1. This CDR3 contains 17 residues. CDR1 and CDR2 (germline): MRHNA, SNTAGT. The junction had 11 bases not matched to a gene; V was cut back by 6 bases and J by 1 base. The CDR3 DNA follows: TGTGCCAGCAGCGGACAGGGAACGTTGAGGAGCAATCAGCCCCAGCATTTT. Its translation is CASSGQGTLRSNQPQHF.

This clone is medium-sized within its sample. The chain is built from TRBV25-1 and TRBJ1-2; D may be TRBD1 (6 bases). Germline assignment: CDR1 MGHDK and CDR2 SYGVNS. The CDR3 contains 14 residues. Trimming removed 0 bases from V and 3 bases from J, with 8 bases in between. CDR3 region: CASSEYRTDYGYTF. CDR3 in DNA: TGTGCCAGCAGTGAATATAGGACAGACTATGGCTACACCTTC.

The chain has TRBV7-2 and TRBJ1-6; D may be TRBD1 (6 bases). CDR1 is SGHTA, CDR2 FQGNSA, per germline. The CDR3 runs 14 residues. Trimming took 2 bases from V and 10 from J, leaving 12 bases between them. For the CDR3, the DNA is TGTGCCAGCAGCTTAACAGGGCCAGGATCACCCCTCCACTTT. It specifies CASSLTGPGSPLHF.

The gene calls are TRBV7-2 and TRBJ2-7, with D uncertain. This CDR3 has 11 residues. Trimming removed 1 base at V and 8 bases at J, with 6 bases between. Germline V gene lookup returns CDR1 SGHTA and CDR2 FQGNSA. The CDR3 is CASSLGSQQYF. The CDR3 coding sequence is TGTGCCAGCAGCTTAGGGAGCCAGCAGTACTTC. The full variable domain, rest sourced from reference TRBV7-2 and TRBJ2-7, is GAGVSQSPSNKVTEKGKDVELRCDPISGHTALYWYRQSLGQGLEFLIYFQGNSAPDKSGLPSDRFSAERTGGSVSTLTIQRTQQEDSAVYLCASSLGSQQYFGPGTRLTVT.

The rearrangement links TRBV6-1 to TRBJ1-4; a possible D gene is TRBD1 (6 bases). The CDR3 spans 15 residues. The V end lost 5 bases, the J end lost 2 bases, and 12 bases lay between the germline ends. Germline loops: CDR1 MNHNS, CDR2 SASEGT. The CDR3 region is CASSFPGVTNEKLFF. In DNA form, the CDR3 reads TGTGCCAGCAGTTTCCCAGGGGTTACTAATGAAAAACTGTTTTTT.

The rearrangement links TRBV28 to TRBJ1-1, with D perhaps matching TRBD1 (5 bases). Trimming took off 4 bases at V and 4 bases at J, with 13 bases between the two ends. Germline-derived CDR1 and CDR2 are MDHEN and SYDVKM. This CDR3 has 14 residues. The CDR3 sequence is CASSSLREGTEAFF. In nucleotides, the CDR3 is TGTGCCAGCAGTTCCCTCAGGGAAGGCACTGAAGCTTTCTTT.

The CDR3 sequence is CASSLNANEQYF. The CDR3 nucleotides read TGTGCCAGCAGCTTGAATGCTAACGAGCAGTACTTC. J is TRBJ2-7 and V is TRBV5-8; no firm D call. Between the trimmed V and J ends, which lost 1 base and 5 bases, there was a span of 7 bases. Per germline, CDR1 SGHTS and CDR2 YDEGEE. The CDR3 has 12 residues.

The chain links TRBV2 to TRBJ1-5; D is possibly TRBD1 (6 bases). V was cut by 6 bases and J by 5 bases, with 14 bases left in between. The CDR3 is made up of 14 amino acids. Looked up from germline, CDR1 is SNHLY and CDR2 is FYNNEI. CDR3 amino acids: CASRIQGRDQPQHF. The CDR3 DNA is TGTGCCAGCAGGATACAGGGTCGGGATCAGCCCCAGCATTTT.

The V call is TRBV5-4, the J call TRBJ2-2, with a tentative D call TRBD1 (5 bases). The CDR3 has 14 residues. Trimming cost V 2 bases and J 4 bases, with 9 bases left between them. Germline loops: CDR1 SGHNT, CDR2 YYREEE (reference sequence). CDR3 sequence: CASSFDSLTGELFF. In nucleotides, the CDR3 is TGTGCCAGCAGCTTTGACAGCCTCACCGGGGAGCTGTTTTTT.

The rearrangement uses TRBV11-2 and TRBJ1-3; D not resolved. Germline-derived CDR1 and CDR2 are SGHAT and FQNNGV. V was clipped by 5 bases and J by 0 bases, with 14 bases between them. The CDR3 runs to 16 residues. The DNA for the CDR3 is TGTGCCAGCAGCCCAAACAGTGACCTCTCTGGAAACACCATATATTTT. Translation gives CASSPNSDLSGNTIYF.

This clone was recorded a few times. This rearrangement joins TRBV9 to TRBJ2-7, with 11 bases lining up with TRBD2. The CDR3 consists of 15 residues. Germline assignment: CDR1 SGDLS and CDR2 YYNGEE. V shed 0 bases, J shed 3 bases, and the junction held 2 bases outside the gene matches. The CDR3 is CASSVGGTSGYEQYF. The CDR3, as DNA: TGTGCCAGCAGCGTAGGGGGGACTAGCGGCTACGAGCAGTACTTC.

Here the CDR3 reads CASSPKTANTEAFF. The CDR3 bases are TGTGCCAGCTCACCGAAAACAGCGAACACTGAAGCTTTCTTT. This chain joins TRBV18 and TRBJ1-1; no reliable D call. The CDR3 contains 14 residues. Germline assignment: CDR1 KGHSH and CDR2 LQKENI. V was shortened by 3 bases and J by 1 base, with 9 bases between the two germline ends.

The chain combines TRBV6-6 with TRBJ1-1, with 12 positions matching TRBD1. The CDR3 covers 15 residues. The trim removed 6 bases at V and 4 bases at J, leaving 6 bases unmatched. The germline V gene encodes CDR1 MNHNY and CDR2 SVGAGI (reference sequence). As DNA, the CDR3 is TGTGCCAGCAGCCCAGGGACAGGGGGCTTCACTGAAGCTTTCTTT. It yields the protein CASSPGTGGFTEAFF.

The rearrangement uses TRBV11-3 and TRBJ2-7; TRBD2 matches 7 bases. Germline V CDR1 and CDR2: SGHNT, YENEEA. V lost 4 bases and J lost 7; bases outside the gene matches: 7. The CDR3 totals 13 residues. The CDR3 coding sequence is TGTGCCAGCAGCTCCGTGGCGGGACTAGAGCAGTACTTC. Translated: CASSSVAGLEQYF.

The chain links TRBV9 to TRBJ2-1, with 8 bases identical to TRBD2. Germline loops: CDR1 SGDLS, CDR2 YYNGEE. V lost 0 bases, J lost 6 bases, and 5 bases stayed unmatched. CDR3 size: 15 residues. The CDR3 region is CASSVVSGTPNEQFF. CDR3 DNA sequence: TGTGCCAGCAGCGTAGTTAGCGGGACCCCCAATGAGCAGTTCTTC. Based on the CDR3 plus reference TRBV9 and TRBJ2-1, the full variable domain is DSGVTQTPKHLITATGQRVTLRCSPRSGDLSVYWYQQSLDQGLQFLIQYYNGEERAKGNILERFSAQQFPDLHSELNLSSLELGDSALYFCASSVVSGTPNEQFFGPGTRLTVL.

The rearrangement joins TRBV9 to TRBJ2-6; TRBD2 matches 9 bases. The V gene end was trimmed by 3 bases and the J gene end by 2 bases; junction bases not matched to a gene: 9. The CDR3 has 18 residues. Germline CDR1 and CDR2: SGDLS and YYNGEE. The CDR3 reads CASSGLAGVAPGANVLTF. CDR3 DNA: TGTGCCAGCAGCGGATTAGCGGGAGTAGCTCCTGGGGCCAACGTCCTGACTTTC.

J is TRBJ2-1 and V is TRBV6-1; D not certain. CDR3 length: 15 residues. With 0 bases removed from V and 0 bases from J, the gap between germline ends came to 6 bases. From germline, CDR1 is MNHNS and CDR2 SASEGT. The CDR3 DNA reads as TGTGCCAGCAGTGAAGCGAGGAGCTCCTACAATGAGCAGTTCTTC. Its translation: CASSEARSSYNEQFF.

This clone showed up just once. The J gene is TRBJ2-5, the V gene TRBV28; possibly TRBD2 for D (6 bases). This CDR3 is built from 13 residues. V was trimmed by 4 bases and J by 3 bases, leaving 9 bases between them. Germline values: CDR1 MDHEN, CDR2 SYDVKM. CDR3 nucleotide sequence: TGTGCCAGCAGTTCTCGCGGGGAAGAGACCCAGTACTTC. Protein product: CASSSRGEETQYF.

The table lists this clone with a few counts. The chain is built from TRBV5-6 and TRBJ1-4; TRBD1 agrees at 10 bases. Germline values: CDR1 SGHDT, CDR2 YYEEEE. After removal of 3 bases from V and 5 bases from J, the junction contained 4 bases not matched to a gene. The CDR3 consists of 15 residues. CDR3 DNA sequence: TGTGCCAGCAGCTCGCCGGGACAGGGGAATGAAAAACTGTTTTTT. Amino acids: CASSSPGQGNEKLFF.

The chain uses TRBV27 and TRBJ2-1; TRBD2 agrees at 9 bases. Trimming at V came to 3 bases and at J to 4 bases, leaving 4 bases not matched to a gene. From germline, CDR1 is MNHEY and CDR2 SMNVEV (reference sequence). CDR3 length equals 15 residues. In DNA form, the CDR3 reads TGTGCCAGCAGTTTCTCTAGCGGGGCTTACAATGAGCAGTTCTTC. Translation gives CASSFSSGAYNEQFF.